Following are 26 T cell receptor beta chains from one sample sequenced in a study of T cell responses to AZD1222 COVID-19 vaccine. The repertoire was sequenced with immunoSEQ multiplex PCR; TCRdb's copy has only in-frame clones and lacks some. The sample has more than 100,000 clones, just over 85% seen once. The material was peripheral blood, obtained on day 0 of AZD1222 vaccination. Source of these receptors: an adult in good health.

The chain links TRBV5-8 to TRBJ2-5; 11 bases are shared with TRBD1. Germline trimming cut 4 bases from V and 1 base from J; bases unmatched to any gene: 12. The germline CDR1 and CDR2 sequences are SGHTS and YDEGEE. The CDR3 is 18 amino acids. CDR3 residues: CASSVGQGARNRQETQYF. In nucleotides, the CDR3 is TGTGCCAGCAGCGTCGGACAGGGGGCTAGGAATCGCCAAGAGACCCAGTACTTC.

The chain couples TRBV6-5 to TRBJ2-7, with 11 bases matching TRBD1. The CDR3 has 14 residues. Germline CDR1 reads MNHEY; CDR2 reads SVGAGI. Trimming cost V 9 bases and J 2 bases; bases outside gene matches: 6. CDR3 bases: TGTGCCAGTGTACCGGGACAGGGGGCCTACGAGCAGTACTTC. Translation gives CASVPGQGAYEQYF.

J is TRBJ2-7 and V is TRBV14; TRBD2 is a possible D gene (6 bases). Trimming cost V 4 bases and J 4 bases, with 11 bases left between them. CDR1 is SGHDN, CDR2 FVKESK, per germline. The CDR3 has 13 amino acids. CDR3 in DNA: TGTGCCAGCAGCCCGTCGGCGGGGTACGAGCAGTACTTC. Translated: CASSPSAGYEQYF.

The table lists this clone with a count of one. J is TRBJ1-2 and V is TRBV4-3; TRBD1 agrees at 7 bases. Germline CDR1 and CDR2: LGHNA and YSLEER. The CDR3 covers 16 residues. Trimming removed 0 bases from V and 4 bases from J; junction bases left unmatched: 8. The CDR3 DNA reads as TGCGCCAGCAGCCAAGAAGGTGCAGGGGGAAGCTATGGCTACACCTTC. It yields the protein CASSQEGAGGSYGYTF.

For the CDR3, the DNA is TGTGCCAGCAGCAATCAGAGGCAGCGGGACCCGGATACGCAGTATTTT. It is translated as CASSNQRQRDPDTQYF. The rearrangement links TRBV21-1 to TRBJ2-3; the table's D call, TRBD2, has no DNA check behind it. TRBV21-1 is designated a pseudogene. This CDR3 is built from 16 residues.

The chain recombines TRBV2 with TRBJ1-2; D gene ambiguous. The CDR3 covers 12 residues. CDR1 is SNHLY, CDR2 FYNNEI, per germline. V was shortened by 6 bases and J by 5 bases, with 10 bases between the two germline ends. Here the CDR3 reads CASSAGMYGYTF. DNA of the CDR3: TGTGCCAGCAGCGCGGGAATGTATGGCTACACCTTC.

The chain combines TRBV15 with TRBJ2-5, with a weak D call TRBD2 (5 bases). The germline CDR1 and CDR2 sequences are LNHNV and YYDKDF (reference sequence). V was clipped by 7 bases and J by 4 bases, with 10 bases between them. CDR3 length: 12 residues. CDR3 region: CATNEGRETQYF. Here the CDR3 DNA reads TGTGCCACCAATGAGGGCCGAGAGACCCAGTACTTC.

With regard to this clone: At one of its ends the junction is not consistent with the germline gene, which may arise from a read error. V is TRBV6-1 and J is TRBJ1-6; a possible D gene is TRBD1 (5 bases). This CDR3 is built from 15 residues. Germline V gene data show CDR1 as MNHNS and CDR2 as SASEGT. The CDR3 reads CASSEGDAYYSPLHF. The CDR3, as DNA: TGTGCCAGCAGTGAAGGGGACGCCTATTATTCACCCCTCCACTTT.

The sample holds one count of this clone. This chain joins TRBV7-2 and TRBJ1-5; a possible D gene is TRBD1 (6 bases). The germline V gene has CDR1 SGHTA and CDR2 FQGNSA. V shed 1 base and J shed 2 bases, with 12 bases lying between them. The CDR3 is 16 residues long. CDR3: CASSLGGRQGNQPQHF. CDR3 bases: TGTGCCAGCAGCTTAGGTGGGCGACAGGGCAATCAGCCCCAGCATTTT.

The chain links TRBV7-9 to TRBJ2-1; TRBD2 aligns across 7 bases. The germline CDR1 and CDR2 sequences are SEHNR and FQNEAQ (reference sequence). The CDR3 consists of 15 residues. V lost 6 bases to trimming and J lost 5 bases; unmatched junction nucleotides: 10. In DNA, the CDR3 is TGTGCCAGCAGTCCCCCGGGACTACCAGACAATGAGCAGTTCTTC. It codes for CASSPPGLPDNEQFF.

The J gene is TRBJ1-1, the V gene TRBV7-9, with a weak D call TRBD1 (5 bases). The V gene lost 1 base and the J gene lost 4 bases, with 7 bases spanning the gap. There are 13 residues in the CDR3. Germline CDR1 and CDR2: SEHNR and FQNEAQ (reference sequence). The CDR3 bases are TGTGCCAGCAGCTTAGGACAGCCCACTGAAGCTTTCTTT. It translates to CASSLGQPTEAFF.

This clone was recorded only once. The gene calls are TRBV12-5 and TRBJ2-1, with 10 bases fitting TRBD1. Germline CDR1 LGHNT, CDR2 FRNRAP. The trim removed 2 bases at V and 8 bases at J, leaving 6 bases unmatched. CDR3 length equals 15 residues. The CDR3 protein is CASGLKGQGSHEQFF. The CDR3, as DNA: TGTGCTAGTGGTTTGAAGGGACAGGGGTCCCATGAGCAGTTCTTC.

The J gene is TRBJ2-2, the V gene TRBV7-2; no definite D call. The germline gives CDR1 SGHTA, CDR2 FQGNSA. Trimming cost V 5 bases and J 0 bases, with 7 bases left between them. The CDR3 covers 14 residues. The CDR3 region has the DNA TGTGCCAGCAGCCCAAACACGAACACCGGGGAGCTGTTTTTT. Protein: CASSPNTNTGELFF.

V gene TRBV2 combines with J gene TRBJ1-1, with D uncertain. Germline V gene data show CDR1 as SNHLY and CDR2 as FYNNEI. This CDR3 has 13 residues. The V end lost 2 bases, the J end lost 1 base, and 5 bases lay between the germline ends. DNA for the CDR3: TGTGCCAGCAGTGAAACTGAGAACACTGAAGCTTTCTTT. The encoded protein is CASSETENTEAFF.

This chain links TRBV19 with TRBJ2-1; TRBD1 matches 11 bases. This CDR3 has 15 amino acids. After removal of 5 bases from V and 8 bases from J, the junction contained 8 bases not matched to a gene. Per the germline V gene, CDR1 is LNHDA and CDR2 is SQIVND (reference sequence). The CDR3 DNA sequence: TGTGCCAGTAGTCGCCCCGGGACAGGGGGGCATGAGCAGTTCTTC. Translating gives CASSRPGTGGHEQFF.

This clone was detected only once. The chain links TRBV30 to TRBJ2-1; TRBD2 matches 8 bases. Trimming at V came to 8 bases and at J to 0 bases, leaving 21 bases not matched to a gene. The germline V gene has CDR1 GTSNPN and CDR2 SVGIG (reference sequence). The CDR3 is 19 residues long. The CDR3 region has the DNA TGTGCCGCCAACCGGGACCCCGCGAGCGGGGGACCCTCCTACAATGAGCAGTTCTTC. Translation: CAANRDPASGGPSYNEQFF.

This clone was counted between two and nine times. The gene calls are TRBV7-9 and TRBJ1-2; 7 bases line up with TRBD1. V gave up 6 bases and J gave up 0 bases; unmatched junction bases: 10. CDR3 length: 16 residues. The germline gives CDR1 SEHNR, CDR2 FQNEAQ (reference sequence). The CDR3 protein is CASRPPGQTSNYGYTF. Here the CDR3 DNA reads TGTGCCAGCAGGCCCCCGGGACAGACCTCTAACTATGGCTACACCTTC.

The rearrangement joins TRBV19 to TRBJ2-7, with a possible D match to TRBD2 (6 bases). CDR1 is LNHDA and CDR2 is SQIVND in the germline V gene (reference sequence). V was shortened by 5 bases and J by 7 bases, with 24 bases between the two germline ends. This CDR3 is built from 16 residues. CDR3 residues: CASSGDEAGRPFEQYF. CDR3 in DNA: TGTGCCAGTAGTGGGGATGAGGCGGGGAGACCCTTTGAGCAGTACTTC.

CDR3 loop: CASSSPNTEAFF. CDR3 in DNA: TGTGCCAGCAGTTCACCGAACACTGAAGCTTTCTTT. The chain couples TRBV27 to TRBJ1-1, with D uncertain. V was pared by 4 bases and J by 1 base, with 4 bases between. The CDR3 runs 12 residues. Germline V gene sequence: CDR1 MNHEY, CDR2 SMNVEV (reference sequence).

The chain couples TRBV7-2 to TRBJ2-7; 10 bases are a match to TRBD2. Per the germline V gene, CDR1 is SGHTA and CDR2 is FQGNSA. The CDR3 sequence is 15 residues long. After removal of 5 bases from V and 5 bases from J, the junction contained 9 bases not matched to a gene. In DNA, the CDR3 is TGTGCCAGCAGCCAGAGAGCGGGAGGGCCCAACGAGCAGTACTTC. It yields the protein CASSQRAGGPNEQYF.

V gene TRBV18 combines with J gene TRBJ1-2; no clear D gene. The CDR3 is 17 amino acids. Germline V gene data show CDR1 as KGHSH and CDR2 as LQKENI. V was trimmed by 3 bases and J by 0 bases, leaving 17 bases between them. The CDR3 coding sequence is TGTGCCAGCTCACCCCCTAATACAAGACCGTCTAACTATGGCTACACCTTC. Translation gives CASSPPNTRPSNYGYTF.

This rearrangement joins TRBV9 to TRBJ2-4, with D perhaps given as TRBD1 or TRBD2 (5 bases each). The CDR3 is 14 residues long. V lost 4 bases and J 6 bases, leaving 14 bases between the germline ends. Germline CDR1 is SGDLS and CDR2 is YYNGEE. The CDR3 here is CASSSGQGRNIQYF. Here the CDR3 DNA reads TGTGCCAGCAGCTCGGGGCAGGGTCGAAACATTCAGTACTTC.

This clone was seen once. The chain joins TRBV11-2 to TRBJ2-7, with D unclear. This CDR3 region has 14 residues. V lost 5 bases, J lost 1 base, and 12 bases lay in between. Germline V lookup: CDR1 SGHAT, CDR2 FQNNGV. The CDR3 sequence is CASSPRTGSYEQYF. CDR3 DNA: TGTGCCAGCAGCCCGAGGACGGGTTCCTACGAGCAGTACTTC.

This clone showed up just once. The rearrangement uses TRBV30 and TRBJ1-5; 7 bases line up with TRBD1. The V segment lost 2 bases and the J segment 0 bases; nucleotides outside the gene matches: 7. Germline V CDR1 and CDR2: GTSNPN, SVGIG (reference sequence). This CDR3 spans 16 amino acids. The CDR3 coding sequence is TGTGCCTGGAGTTCTGGACAGGTGTATAGCAATCAGCCCCAGCATTTT. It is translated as CAWSSGQVYSNQPQHF.

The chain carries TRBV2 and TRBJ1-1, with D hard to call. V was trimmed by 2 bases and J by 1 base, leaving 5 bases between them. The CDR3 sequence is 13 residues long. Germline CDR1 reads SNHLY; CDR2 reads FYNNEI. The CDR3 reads CASSEIQNTEAFF. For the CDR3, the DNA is TGTGCCAGCAGTGAAATCCAGAACACTGAAGCTTTCTTT.

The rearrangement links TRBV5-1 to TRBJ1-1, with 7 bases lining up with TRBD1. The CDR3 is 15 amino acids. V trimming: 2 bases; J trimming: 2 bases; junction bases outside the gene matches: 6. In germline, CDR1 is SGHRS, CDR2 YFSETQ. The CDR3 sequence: CASSLADRDNTEAFF. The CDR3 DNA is TGCGCCAGCAGCTTAGCCGACAGGGACAACACTGAAGCTTTCTTT.